This TCR beta chain originates from a study of cytomegalovirus exposure and HLA in healthy donors. PCR involved 60 Vbeta and 13 Jbeta primers. Data came from immunoSEQ multiplex PCR; TCRdb stores just in-frame clones and leaves some out. The data hold under 150,000 clones, with around four fifths observed a single time. CDR1 and CDR2 from the germline V gene are MNHNY and SVGAGI (reference sequence). CDR3 length: 15 residues. The ends were cut back, 0 bases at V and 3 bases at J, with 9 bases in the middle. V gene TRBV6-6 combines with J gene TRBJ1-5; D unresolved. Sequencing was performed on PBMCs. The receptor was isolated from a woman between 35 and 50 years old in good health and CMV-seronegative. As DNA, the CDR3 is TGTGCCAGCAGTTACTCAGACACCCCCAATCAGCCCCAGCATTTT. This encodes CASSYSDTPNQPQHF.